This T cell receptor beta chain came from a study of blood T cell repertoires in COVID-19. Trimming cost V 4 bases and J 13 bases; bases outside gene matches: 12. Germline V CDR1 and CDR2: SQVTM, ANQGSEA. The CDR3 totals 13 residues. Libraries were prepared by immunoSEQ multiplex PCR; TCRdb keeps only in-frame clonotypes and omits some of them. The repertoire has over 350,000 clones, about 83% of them found once; the top ten carry approximately 10%. J is TRBJ2-1 and V is TRBV29-1, with 8 bases aligning to TRBD2. Sequenced sample: PBMCs or T cells enriched from blood (not recorded which). The TCR was taken from a woman aged 50 to 65 who had recovered from COVID-19. Here the CDR3 reads CSVGDTGGERQFF. CDR3 sequence (DNA): TGCAGCGTTGGAGATACGGGGGGGGAGAGACAGTTCTTC.